The rows below give T cell receptor beta chains drawn from one sample of a study of shared clonotypes between healthy human individuals. Clones were read by immunoSEQ multiplex PCR, and TCRdb kept only the in-frame ones, dropping some. The data show 950,000 to 1,100,000 clones, approximately 80% seen once. Source material: memory CD4+ T cells from PBMCs. Every receptor here comes from a man between 18 and 35 years old in good health. Some clones in this sample may be carry-over from other donors' samples. Both conserved end residues are part of each CDR3. Fields, in order: V gene, clone size, J gene, D gene, CDR3 DNA, CDR3 protein. The D gene is left open where the match is weak. Clone sizes are given selectively: once, few, many, or a class where the clone is expanded.

>TRBV5-1|NA|TRBJ1-2|TRBD1
TGCGCCAGCACTCCTTCAGGGGGCAGCTATGGCTACACCTTC
CASTPSGGSYGYTF
>TRBV9|NA|TRBJ1-2|NA
TGTGCCAGCAGCGTAGCTTCTGACGGCCATGGCTACACCTTC
CASSVASDGHGYTF
>TRBV2|once|TRBJ2-7|NA
TGTGCCATCACTATCGGGGTCGGGGGCGAGCAGTACTTC
CAITIGVGGEQYF
>TRBV2|NA|TRBJ1-1|TRBD1
TGTGCCAGCAGCGATAACAGGGGTACTGAAGCTTTCTTT
CASSDNRGTEAFF
>TRBV5-1|NA|TRBJ2-2|TRBD2
TGCGCCAGCAGCCCGGGACTAGCTCGAAACGGGGAGCTGTTTTTT
CASSPGLARNGELFF
>TRBV2|once|TRBJ1-1|NA
TGTGCCAGCAGTGTCACGGGGATGAACACTGAAGCTTTCTTT
CASSVTGMNTEAFF
>TRBV28|few|TRBJ1-2|NA
TGTGCCAGCAGACCTGCGCCAGGGGCGAGGGGCTACACCTTC
CASRPAPGARGYTF
>TRBV28|NA|TRBJ2-3|TRBD2
TGTGCCAGCAGAGTAGGACTAGCGCCTAAGATCCGCACAGATACGCAGTATTTT
CASRVGLAPKIRTDTQYF
>TRBV18|NA|TRBJ1-1|NA
TGTGCCAGCTCACCGGCCACCCGGGGGGGCCCTGAAGCTTTCTTT
CASSPATRGGPEAFF
>TRBV9|once|TRBJ2-1|TRBD2
TGTGCCAGCAGCGTAGGGGGACTAGCGGGAGGTTATGAGCAGTTCTTC
CASSVGGLAGGYEQFF
>TRBV14|NA|TRBJ2-1|NA
TGTGCCAGCAGCCCTCTGGCGGGGCCTACTACCAATGAGCAGTTCTTC
CASSPLAGPTTNEQFF
>TRBV20-1|few|TRBJ1-6|NA
TGCAGTGCGGGGGAGAATTCACCCCTCCACTTT
CSAGENSPLHF
>TRBV5-1|NA|TRBJ2-7|NA
TGCGCCAGCAGCTTGGAGGTGCAGTACTTC
CASSLEVQYF
>TRBV10-1|few|TRBJ1-5|NA
TGCGCCAGCCATCGTCAGGCAGGCAATCAGCCCCAGCATTTT
CASHRQAGNQPQHF
>TRBV28|NA|TRBJ2-3|TRBD1
TGTGCCGGTTCCGACCGGGACAGGCCCACAGATACGCAGTATTTT
CAGSDRDRPTDTQYF
>TRBV18|NA|TRBJ2-7|NA
TGTGCCAGCTCACCCCTTCCACCGGGGTCCAGCTCCTACGAGCAGTACTTC
CASSPLPPGSSSYEQYF
>TRBV7-9|NA|TRBJ2-1|NA
TGTGCCAGCAGCTTAGTGATTTGGGCTTCGTACAATGAGCAGTTCTTC
CASSLVIWASYNEQFF
>TRBV4-1|once|TRBJ1-2|NA
TGCGCCAGCAGCCAACGAGGGTGGGGCTACACCTTC
CASSQRGWGYTF
>TRBV2|NA|TRBJ2-1|TRBD2
TGTGCTAGCGGGAGCTACAATGAGCAGTTCTTC
CASGSYNEQFF
>TRBV2|NA|TRBJ2-5|NA
TGTGCCAGCAGAAGGATGGGTCGGGAGACCCAGTACTTC
CASRRMGRETQYF
>TRBV30|NA|TRBJ1-1|NA
TGTGCCTGGAGTAAGGGGGGAAGGGCTGAAGCTTTCTTT
CAWSKGGRAEAFF
>TRBV5-4|NA|TRBJ2-3|TRBD1
TGTGCCAGCAGCGGACAGGGCGGATTAGATACGCAGTATTTT
CASSGQGGLDTQYF
>TRBV2|few|TRBJ1-6|NA
TGTGCCAGCAGTGAAGACTACTATAATTCACCCCTCCACTTT
CASSEDYYNSPLHF